The clone carrying this T cell receptor beta chain was detected many times. Germline loops: CDR1 MNHNS, CDR2 SASEGT. Trimming shortened V by 1 base and J by 1 base, and 8 bases separated the two germline ends. The CDR3 spans 15 residues. Amplified TCR beta CDR3 regions came from RNA transcripts. HTBI primers were the set used in a first-round RT-PCR of the TCR CDR3. TCRdb itself ran the multiplex PCR reads through MiXCR, one entry per CDR3 protein. The table lists some 580,000 distinct CDR3 sequences, roughly 16% of them singletons, with 2.5% to 4% in the top ten. The sample is drawn from a study of T cells in Graves' hyperthyroidism and ophthalmopathy.

The clonotype was recovered from a woman between 40 and 55 years old with Graves' ophthalmopathy. The chain carries TRBV6-1 and TRBJ1-5; D might be TRBD1 (5 bases). The sequencing input was blood. The CDR3: CASSEGGLSNQPQHF. Written as DNA, the CDR3 is TGTGCCAGCAGTGAAGGGGGGTTGAGCAATCAGCCCCAGCATTTT.